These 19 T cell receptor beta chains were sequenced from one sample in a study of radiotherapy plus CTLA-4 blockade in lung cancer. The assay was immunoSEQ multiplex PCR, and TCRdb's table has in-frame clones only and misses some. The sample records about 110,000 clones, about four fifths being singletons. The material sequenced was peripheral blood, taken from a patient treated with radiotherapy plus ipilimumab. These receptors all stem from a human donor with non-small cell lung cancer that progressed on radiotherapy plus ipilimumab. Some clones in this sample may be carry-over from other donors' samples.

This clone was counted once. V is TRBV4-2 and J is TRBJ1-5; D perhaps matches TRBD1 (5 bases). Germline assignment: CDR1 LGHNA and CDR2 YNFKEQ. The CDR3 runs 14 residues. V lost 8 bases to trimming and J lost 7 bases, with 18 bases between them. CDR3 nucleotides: TGTGCCAGCGGGATGAATGGGGGTGGGCAGCCCCAGCATTTT. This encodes CASGMNGGGQPQHF.

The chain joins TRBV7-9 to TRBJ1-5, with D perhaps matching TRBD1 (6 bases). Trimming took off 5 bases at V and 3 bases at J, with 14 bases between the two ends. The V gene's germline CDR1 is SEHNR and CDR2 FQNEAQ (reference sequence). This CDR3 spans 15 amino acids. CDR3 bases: TGTGCCAGCAGCCCGTCAGGGGCCTTCAATCAGCCCCAGCATTTT. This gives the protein CASSPSGAFNQPQHF.

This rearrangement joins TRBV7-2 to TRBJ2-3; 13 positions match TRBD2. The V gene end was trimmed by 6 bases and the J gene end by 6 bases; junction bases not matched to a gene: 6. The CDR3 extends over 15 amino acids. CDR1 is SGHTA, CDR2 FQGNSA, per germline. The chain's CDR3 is CASRTSGGFSDTQYF. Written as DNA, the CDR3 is TGTGCCAGCAGGACTAGCGGGGGGTTTAGCGATACGCAGTATTTT.

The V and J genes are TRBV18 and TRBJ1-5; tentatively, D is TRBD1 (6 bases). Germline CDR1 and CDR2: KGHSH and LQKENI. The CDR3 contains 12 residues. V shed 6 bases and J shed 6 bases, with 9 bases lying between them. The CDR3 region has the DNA TGTGCCAGCTCCCTAGGGGGTCAGCCCCAGCATTTT. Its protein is CASSLGGQPQHF.

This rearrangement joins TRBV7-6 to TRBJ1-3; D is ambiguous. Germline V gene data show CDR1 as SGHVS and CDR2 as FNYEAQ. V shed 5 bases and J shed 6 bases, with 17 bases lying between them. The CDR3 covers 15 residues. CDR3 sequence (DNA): TGTGCCAGCAGCCCTGGCGAGGTCTATGAAAACACCATATATTTT. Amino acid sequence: CASSPGEVYENTIYF.

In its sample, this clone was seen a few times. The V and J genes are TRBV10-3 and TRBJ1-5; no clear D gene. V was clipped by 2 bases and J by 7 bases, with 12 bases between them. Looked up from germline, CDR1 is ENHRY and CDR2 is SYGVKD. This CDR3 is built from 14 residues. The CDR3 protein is CAISEEGFGQPQHF. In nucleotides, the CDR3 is TGTGCCATCAGTGAGGAAGGGTTCGGGCAGCCCCAGCATTTT.

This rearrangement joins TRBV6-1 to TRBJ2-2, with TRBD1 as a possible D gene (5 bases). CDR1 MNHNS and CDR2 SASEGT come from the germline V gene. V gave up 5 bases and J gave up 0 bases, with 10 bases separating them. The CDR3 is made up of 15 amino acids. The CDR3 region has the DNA TGTGCCAGCAGTATAGACAGATCGAACACCGGGGAGCTGTTTTTT. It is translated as CASSIDRSNTGELFF.

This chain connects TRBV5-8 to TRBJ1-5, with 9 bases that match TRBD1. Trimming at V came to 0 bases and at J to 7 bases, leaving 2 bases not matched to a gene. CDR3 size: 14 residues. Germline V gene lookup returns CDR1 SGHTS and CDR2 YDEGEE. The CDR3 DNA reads TGTGCCAGCAGCTTGGGACAGGGGGACCAGCCCCAGCATTTT. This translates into CASSLGQGDQPQHF. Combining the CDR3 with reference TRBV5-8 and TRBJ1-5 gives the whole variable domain EAGVTQSPTHLIKTRGQQATLRCSPISGHTSVYWYQQALGLGLQFLLWYDEGEERNRGNFPPRFSGRQFPNYSSELNVNALELEDSALYLCASSLGQGDQPQHFGDGTRLSIL.

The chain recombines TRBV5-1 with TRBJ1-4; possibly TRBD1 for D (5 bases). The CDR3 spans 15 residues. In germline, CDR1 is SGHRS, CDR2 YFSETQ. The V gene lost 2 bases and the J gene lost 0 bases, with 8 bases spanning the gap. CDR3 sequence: CASSFGGATNEKLFF. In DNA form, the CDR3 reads TGCGCCAGCAGCTTTGGGGGGGCAACTAATGAAAAACTGTTTTTT. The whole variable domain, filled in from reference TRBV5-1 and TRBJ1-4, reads KAGVTQTPRYLIKTRGQQVTLSCSPISGHRSVSWYQQTPGQGLQFLFEYFSETQRNKGNFPGRFSGRQFSNSRSEMNVSTLELGDSALYLCASSFGGATNEKLFFGSGTQLSVL.

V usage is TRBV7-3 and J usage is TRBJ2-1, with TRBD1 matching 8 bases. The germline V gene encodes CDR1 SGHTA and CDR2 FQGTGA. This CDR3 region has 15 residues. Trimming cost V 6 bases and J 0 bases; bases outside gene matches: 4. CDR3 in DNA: TGTGCCAGCAGTCCGACAGGGGACTCCTACAATGAGCAGTTCTTC. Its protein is CASSPTGDSYNEQFF.

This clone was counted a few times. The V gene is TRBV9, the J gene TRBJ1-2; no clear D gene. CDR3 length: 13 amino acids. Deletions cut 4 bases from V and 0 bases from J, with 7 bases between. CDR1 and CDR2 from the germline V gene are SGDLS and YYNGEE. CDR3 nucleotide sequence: TGTGCCAGCAGCCTGCAAACTAACTATGGCTACACCTTC. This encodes CASSLQTNYGYTF.

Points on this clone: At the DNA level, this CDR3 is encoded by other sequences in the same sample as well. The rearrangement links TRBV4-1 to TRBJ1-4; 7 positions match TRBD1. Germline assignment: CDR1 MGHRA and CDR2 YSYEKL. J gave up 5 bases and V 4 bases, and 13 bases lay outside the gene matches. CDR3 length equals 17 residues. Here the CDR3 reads CASSPHLDRRLNEKLFF. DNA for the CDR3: TGCGCCAGCAGCCCGCACCTGGACAGGCGATTGAATGAAAAACTGTTTTTT.

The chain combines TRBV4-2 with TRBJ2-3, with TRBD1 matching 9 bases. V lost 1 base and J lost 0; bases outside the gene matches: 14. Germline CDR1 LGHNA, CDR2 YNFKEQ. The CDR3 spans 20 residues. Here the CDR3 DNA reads TGTGCCAGCAGCCAAGCCGGGACAGGGTTAAGAAGTAGGAGCACAGATACGCAGTATTTT. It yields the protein CASSQAGTGLRSRSTDTQYF.

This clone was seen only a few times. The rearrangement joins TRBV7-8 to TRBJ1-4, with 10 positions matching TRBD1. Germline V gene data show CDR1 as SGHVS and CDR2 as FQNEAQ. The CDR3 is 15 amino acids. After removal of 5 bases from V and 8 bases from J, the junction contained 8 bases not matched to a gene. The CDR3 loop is CASSDLRQGAEKLFF. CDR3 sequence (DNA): TGTGCCAGCAGCGACCTGAGACAGGGGGCGGAAAAACTGTTTTTT. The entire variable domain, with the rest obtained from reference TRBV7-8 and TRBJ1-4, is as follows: GAGVSQSPRYKVAKRGQDVALRCDPISGHVSLFWYQQALGQGPEFLTYFQNEAQLDKSGLPSDRFFAERPEGSVSTLKIQRTQQEDSAVYLCASSDLRQGAEKLFFGSGTQLSVL.

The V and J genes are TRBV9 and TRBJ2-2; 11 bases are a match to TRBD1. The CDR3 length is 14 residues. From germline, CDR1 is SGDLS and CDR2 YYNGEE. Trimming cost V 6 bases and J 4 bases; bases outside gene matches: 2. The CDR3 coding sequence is TGTGCCAGCATCGGGACAGGGGGCACCGGGGAGCTGTTTTTT. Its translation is CASIGTGGTGELFF.

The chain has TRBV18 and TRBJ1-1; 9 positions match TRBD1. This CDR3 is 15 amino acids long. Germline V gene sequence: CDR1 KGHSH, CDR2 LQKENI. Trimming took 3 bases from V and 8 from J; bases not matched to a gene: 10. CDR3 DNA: TGTGCCAGCTCACCGAGGACAGGGGCAACACTGGAAGCTTTCTTT. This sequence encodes CASSPRTGATLEAFF.

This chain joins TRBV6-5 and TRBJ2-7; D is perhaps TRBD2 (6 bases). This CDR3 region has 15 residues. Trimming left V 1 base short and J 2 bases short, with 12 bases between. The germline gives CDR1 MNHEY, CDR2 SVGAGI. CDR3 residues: CASSYWGLRTYEQYF. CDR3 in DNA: TGTGCCAGCAGTTACTGGGGACTCCGTACCTACGAGCAGTACTTC.

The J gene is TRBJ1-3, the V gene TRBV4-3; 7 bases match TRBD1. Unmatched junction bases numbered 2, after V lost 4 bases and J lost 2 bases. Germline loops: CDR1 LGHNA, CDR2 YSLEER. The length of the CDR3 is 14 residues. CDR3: CASSRTGAGNTIYF. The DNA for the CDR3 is TGCGCCAGCAGCCGCACAGGGGCTGGAAACACCATATATTTT.

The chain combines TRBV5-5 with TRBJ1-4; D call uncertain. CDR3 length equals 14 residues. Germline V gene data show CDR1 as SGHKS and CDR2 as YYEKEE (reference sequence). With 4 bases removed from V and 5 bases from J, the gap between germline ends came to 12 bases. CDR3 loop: CASSLGVGNEKLFF. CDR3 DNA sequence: TGTGCCAGCAGCCTGGGAGTCGGCAATGAAAAACTGTTTTTT.